This is a list of T cell receptor beta chains from one sample in a study of human T cells and chemical hapten exposure. TCRdb redid the calling of the RACE reads with MiXCR, one entry per CDR3 protein. This table has under 95,000 distinct CDR3 sequences, over 8% appearing once. The sequenced sample consisted of whole blood. These TCRs come from a female donor in good health. Some clones in this sample may be carry-over from other donors' samples. The CDR3 runs from the conserved cysteine through the conserved F or W. A D gene is named only where the DNA matches it firmly. Clone size, where shown, is once, few, many, or a class for clones that have expanded.

clone size	V gene	D gene	J gene	CDR3 DNA	CDR3 protein
few	TRBV3-1	TRBD1	TRBJ1-1	TGTGCCAGCAGCCAAGATTGGGGACCAGGGGGCGCCGGGTCCACTGAAGCTTTCTTT	CASSQDWGPGGAGSTEAFF
NA	TRBV7-3	NA	TRBJ2-3	TGTGCCAGCAGCCCCCTCAGGGGGGAGGGCCCTCCAGATACGCAGTATTTT	CASSPLRGEGPPDTQYF
NA	TRBV5-5	NA	TRBJ2-3	TGTGCCAGCAGCTTGGACAGGGTCACGCAGTATTTT	CASSLDRVTQYF
NA	TRBV6-5	TRBD1	TRBJ2-3	TGTGCCAGCAGTCCCGACAGGGCGCAAGATACGCAGTATTTT	CASSPDRAQDTQYF
NA	TRBV12-3/TRBV12-4	NA	TRBJ2-7	TGTGCCAGCACCAAGACAGGCCTTGTATACGAGCAGTACTTC	CASTKTGLVYEQYF
NA	TRBV2	TRBD2	TRBJ2-4	TGTGTCAGTACTCAATCCGGGACTACAGAAAACATTCAGTACTTC	CVSTQSGTTENIQYF
NA	TRBV9	TRBD1	TRBJ1-4	TGTGCCAGCAGTTCGGACAGGGGTGAAGAAAAACTGTTTTTT	CASSSDRGEEKLFF
few	TRBV12-3/TRBV12-4	TRBD1	TRBJ1-5	TGTGCCAGCAGTTTCGACGGACAGGGCGGTCAGCCCCAGCATTTT	CASSFDGQGGQPQHF
few	TRBV5-1	NA	TRBJ2-5	TGCGCCAGCAGCTTGGGAAACCAACAGGGATACCAAGAGACCCAGTACTTC	CASSLGNQQGYQETQYF
NA	TRBV29-1	NA	TRBJ1-4	TGCAGCGTTGGGTATGGGGAAAAACTGTTTTTT	CSVGYGEKLFF
NA	TRBV4-3	NA	TRBJ1-4	TGCGCCAGCAGCCAAGAAGGGTTTGCAACTAATGAAAAACTGTTTTTT	CASSQEGFATNEKLFF
NA	TRBV2	NA	TRBJ1-4	TGTGCCAGTGCAGGGTCGGAGGGTGAAAAACTGTTTTTT	CASAGSEGEKLFF
NA	TRBV12-3/TRBV12-4	TRBD1	TRBJ1-1	TGTGCCAGCAGACCGGGACAGTTTACTGAAGCTTTCTTT	CASRPGQFTEAFF
few	TRBV28	TRBD2	TRBJ2-7	TGTGCCAGCACCAGCGGGGAATTCTCCTACGAGCAGTACTTC	CASTSGEFSYEQYF
many	TRBV7-9	TRBD1	TRBJ2-3	TGTGCCAGCAGCCCAGGGGGCGAGGGCACAGATACGCAGTATTTT	CASSPGGEGTDTQYF
few	TRBV30	NA	TRBJ2-1	TGTGCCTGGGGCCGGGGGATATCCTACAATGAGCAGTTCTTC	CAWGRGISYNEQFF
NA	TRBV7-2	TRBD1	TRBJ2-5	TGTGCCAGCAGCCCCAGGGACAGAACGTACCAAGAGACCCAGTACTTC	CASSPRDRTYQETQYF
many	TRBV12-3/TRBV12-4	NA	TRBJ2-7	TGTGCCAGCAGTGGAGACTCCGTCGGGCAGTACTTC	CASSGDSVGQYF
NA	TRBV3-1	NA	TRBJ2-1	TGTGCCAGCAGCCGGGATGGTGAGGAGCTCTCCTACAATGAGCAGTTCTTC	CASSRDGEELSYNEQFF
NA	TRBV7-9	TRBD2	TRBJ2-5	TGTGCCAGCATGGTTTCCGGGACTAGCGGAGAGACCCAGTACTTC	CASMVSGTSGETQYF
few	TRBV9	TRBD1	TRBJ1-6	TGTGCCAGCAGCGTAGGGCGAGGGACAGGGAATTCACCCCTCCACTTT	CASSVGRGTGNSPLHF
many	TRBV13	TRBD2	TRBJ2-7	TGTGCCAGCAGCTTAGAGACTAGCGGAGACTACGAGCAGTACTTC	CASSLETSGDYEQYF
many	TRBV9	NA	TRBJ2-7	TGTGCCAGCAGCGTAGACGACGGGTCGGACGAGCAGTACTTC	CASSVDDGSDEQYF
few	TRBV27	TRBD1	TRBJ1-2	TGTGCCAGCAGTTTATCCGGGACAGGGAAGGGCTACACCTTC	CASSLSGTGKGYTF
many	TRBV12-3/TRBV12-4	NA	TRBJ1-1	TGTGCCAGCAGTTTAGGGGGTGATATGAACACTGAAGCTTTCTTT	CASSLGGDMNTEAFF
NA	TRBV6-5	NA	TRBJ2-2	TGTGCCAGCTCCCAGACGGGGAGCTCGAACACCGGGGAGCTGTTTTTT	CASSQTGSSNTGELFF
few	TRBV29-1	NA	TRBJ2-1	TGCAGCGTTGAAAAGCGGGTCGGCTACAATGAGCAGTTCTTC	CSVEKRVGYNEQFF
NA	TRBV6-2/TRBV6-3	NA	TRBJ2-7	TGTGCCAGCAACCAGGCTTCCTACGAGCAGTACTTC	CASNQASYEQYF
few	TRBV20-1	TRBD2	TRBJ2-1	TGCAGTGCGACTAGCGGGAGTCAACCGTGGAATGAGCAGTTCTTC	CSATSGSQPWNEQFF